Given below is one T cell receptor (beta chain) in context. This sample was included in a study of blood T cell repertoires in COVID-19. Measured with immunoSEQ multiplex PCR; TCRdb has only the in-frame clones, and not every one. The sample lists fewer than 200,000 clones; about 85% were seen once. This CDR3 spans 12 amino acids. V gave up 7 bases and J gave up 7 bases, with 16 bases separating them. Germline V gene data show CDR1 as SQVTM and CDR2 as ANQGSEA. This receptor was identified in a woman in her fifties or sixties with COVID-19, enrolled during active disease. The sequenced sample was peripheral blood. V is TRBV29-1 and J is TRBJ1-2; weak D call: TRBD1 (5 bases). CDR3 region: CSASGTGGGYTF. CDR3 coding DNA: TGCAGCGCCTCCGGGACCGGGGGTGGCTACACCTTC.